This TCR beta chain is from a study of T-cell reconstitution after alpha-beta-depleted transplantation in children. Broader study findings: Counts and diversity of T cells one year after transplant came mostly from newly produced T cells. The origin of high day-60 TCRbeta diversity in some patients lay in surviving recipient T cells and thymic progenitors.

Turning to this clonotype: Its antigen is currently unknown. The junction does not match germline at one end; this may be a read error.

The CDR3 is made up of 14 amino acids. Unique molecular identifiers were used in preparing the TCRbeta library. TCRdb processed the PCR reads anew with MiXCR; each CDR3 protein has one entry. The sample consists of 150,000 to 250,000 distinct CDR3 sequences, 6.3% of them appearing once. The receptor comes from a girl in the first two years of life with combined immunodeficiency, due to receive a stem cell transplant. The J gene is TRBJ2-3, the V gene TRBV12-3 or TRBV12-4; TRBD2 matches 7 bases. Source: PBMCs, taken before TCRalphabeta/CD19-depleted stem cell transplant. CDR3 protein: CDSSLYVREGTQYF. The CDR3 coding sequence is TGTGACAGCAGTCTCTACGTCAGGGAGGGTACGCAGTATTTT.